These 2 T cell receptor beta chains were sequenced from one sample in a study of CD8+ T cells in alopecia areata. RNA was isolated and reverse transcribed to cDNA, the sequencing template. The assay was immunoSEQ multiplex PCR, and TCRdb's table has in-frame clones only and misses some. This table holds about 150,000 clones, over 45% found once. Sequencing was done on a sample of CD4+ T cells sorted from blood. These receptors were taken from a human donor with alopecia areata.

This rearrangement joins TRBV13 to TRBJ2-7; D gene unclear. The CDR3 covers 13 residues. From germline, CDR1 is PRHDT and CDR2 FYEKMQ (reference sequence). V dropped 5 bases and J dropped 2 bases, with 10 bases sitting between them. The CDR3 sequence is CASSQRVPYEQYF. The CDR3 DNA sequence: TGTGCCAGCAGCCAAAGGGTCCCCTACGAGCAGTACTTC.

This clone has just a few counts. The rearrangement links TRBV6-6 to TRBJ1-2; D ambiguous. Germline V lookup: CDR1 MNHNY, CDR2 SVGAGI (reference sequence). V was cut by 6 bases and J by 6 bases, with 11 bases left in between. The CDR3 consists of 12 residues. The CDR3 sequence is CASSPSNNGYTF. The CDR3 region has the DNA TGTGCCAGCAGCCCCTCGAACAATGGCTACACCTTC.